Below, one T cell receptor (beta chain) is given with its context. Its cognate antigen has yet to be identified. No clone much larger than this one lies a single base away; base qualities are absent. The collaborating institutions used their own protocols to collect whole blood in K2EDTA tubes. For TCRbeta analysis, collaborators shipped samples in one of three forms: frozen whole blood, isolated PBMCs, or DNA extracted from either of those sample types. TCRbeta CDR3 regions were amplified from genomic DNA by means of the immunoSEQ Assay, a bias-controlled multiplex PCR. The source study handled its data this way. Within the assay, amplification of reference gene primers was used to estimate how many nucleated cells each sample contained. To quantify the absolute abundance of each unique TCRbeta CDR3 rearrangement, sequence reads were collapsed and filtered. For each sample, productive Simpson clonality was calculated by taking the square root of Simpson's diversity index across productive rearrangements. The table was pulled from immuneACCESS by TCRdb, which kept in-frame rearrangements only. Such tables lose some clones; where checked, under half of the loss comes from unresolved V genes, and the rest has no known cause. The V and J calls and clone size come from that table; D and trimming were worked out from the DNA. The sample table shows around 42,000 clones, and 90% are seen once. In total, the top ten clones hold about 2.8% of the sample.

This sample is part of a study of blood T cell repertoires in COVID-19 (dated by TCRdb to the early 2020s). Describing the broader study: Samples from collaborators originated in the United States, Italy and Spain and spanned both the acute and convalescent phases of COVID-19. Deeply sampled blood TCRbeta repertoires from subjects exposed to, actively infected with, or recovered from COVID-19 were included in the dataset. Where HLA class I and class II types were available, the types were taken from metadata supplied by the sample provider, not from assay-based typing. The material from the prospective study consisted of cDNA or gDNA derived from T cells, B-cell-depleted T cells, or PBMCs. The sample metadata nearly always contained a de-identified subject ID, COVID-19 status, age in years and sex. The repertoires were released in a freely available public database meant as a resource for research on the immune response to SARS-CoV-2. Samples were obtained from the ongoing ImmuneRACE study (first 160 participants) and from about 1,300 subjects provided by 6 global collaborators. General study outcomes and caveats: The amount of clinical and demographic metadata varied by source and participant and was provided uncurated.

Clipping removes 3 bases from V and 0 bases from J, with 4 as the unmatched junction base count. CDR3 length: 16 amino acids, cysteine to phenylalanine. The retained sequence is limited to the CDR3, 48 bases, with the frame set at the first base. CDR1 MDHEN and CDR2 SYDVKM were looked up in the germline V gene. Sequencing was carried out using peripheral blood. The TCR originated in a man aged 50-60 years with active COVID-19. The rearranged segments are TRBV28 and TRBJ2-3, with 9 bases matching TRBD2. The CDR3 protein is CASSFLAGRSTDTQYF. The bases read TGTGCCAGCAGTTTTCTAGCGGGGAGAAGCACAGATACGCAGTATTTT.